This T cell receptor beta chain was sequenced in a study of blood T cell repertoires in COVID-19. The overall study: The United States, Italy and Spain provided the acute and convalescent COVID-19 samples.

The assay was immunoSEQ multiplex PCR, and TCRdb's table has in-frame clones only and misses some. The sample records about 94,000 clones, 75% to 85% being singletons. After removal of 2 bases from V and 8 bases from J, the junction contained 4 bases not matched to a gene. Germline-derived CDR1 and CDR2 are MNHNS and SASEGT. This CDR3 comprises 13 residues. The specimen sequenced was peripheral blood. The chain has TRBV6-1 and TRBJ1-2; 8 positions match TRBD1. This TCR was sampled from a woman over 75 with acute or convalescent COVID-19. The CDR3 loop reads CASSEQDRAGYTF. DNA for the CDR3: TGTGCCAGCAGTGAACAGGACAGGGCGGGCTACACCTTC.